The 8 T cell receptor beta chains below come from one sample, sequenced in a study of T cell repertoires in cytomegalovirus infection. Using its own MiXCR run on the reads, TCRdb lists one record per CDR3 protein. In the table there are fewer than 550,000 distinct CDR3 sequences, roughly 12% of which are singletons. The sample comprised PBMCs. These receptors came from a human donor in good health (CMV status not recorded). Some clones in this sample may be carry-over from other donors' samples.

Details on this clonotype: The junction differs from germline at one of its ends, possibly a read error. The chain is built from TRBV19 and TRBJ2-1; 13 positions agree with TRBD2. Germline V gene lookup returns CDR1 LNHDA and CDR2 SQIVND (reference sequence). The CDR3 covers 15 residues. The chain's CDR3 is CASGTSGELYDEQFF. CDR3 nucleotides: TGTGCCAGTGGGACTAGCGGGGAACTCTACGATGAGCAGTTCTTC.

This clonotype was counted ten times or more. The J gene is TRBJ2-2, the V gene TRBV7-2; D is unclear. CDR3 size: 14 residues. Between the trimmed V and J ends, which lost 1 base and 5 bases, there was a span of 8 bases. Germline V lookup: CDR1 SGHTA, CDR2 FQGNSA. The CDR3 here is CASSLGLKTGELFF. The CDR3 DNA follows: TGTGCCAGCAGCTTAGGGCTGAAGACCGGGGAGCTGTTTTTT.

This clonotype appeared many times. The genes are TRBV5-1 and TRBJ2-7; 12 nucleotides align to TRBD2. CDR1 SGHRS and CDR2 YFSETQ come from the germline V gene. Germline trimming cut 2 bases from V and 2 bases from J; bases unmatched to any gene: 2. This CDR3 region has 15 residues. The CDR3: CASSFLAGGAYEQYF. CDR3 bases: TGCGCCAGCAGCTTCCTAGCGGGGGGGGCCTACGAGCAGTACTTC.

This clonotype has a count of ten or more. The chain is built from TRBV25-1 and TRBJ2-3, with 8 bases matching TRBD1. Trimming at V came to 5 bases and at J to 6 bases, leaving 7 bases not matched to a gene. This CDR3 has 14 amino acids. Germline values: CDR1 MGHDK, CDR2 SYGVNS. The CDR3 here is CASSTARQGDTQYF. In nucleotides, the CDR3 is TGTGCCAGCAGTACCGCCCGACAGGGGGATACGCAGTATTTT.

V gene TRBV29-1 combines with J gene TRBJ2-1; 9 nucleotides match TRBD1. Germline V gene data show CDR1 as SQVTM and CDR2 as ANQGSEA. This CDR3 has 16 residues. V gave up 4 bases and J gave up 4 bases; unmatched junction bases: 11. The chain's CDR3 is CSVVSHRDREYNEQFF. DNA for the CDR3: TGCAGCGTTGTCTCCCACCGGGACAGGGAATACAATGAGCAGTTCTTC.

This chain joins TRBV12-3 or TRBV12-4 and TRBJ2-1; D call uncertain. The CDR3 has 13 residues. Trimming took off 5 bases at V and 8 bases at J, with 13 bases between the two ends. This CDR3 reads CASSQGKGDEQFF. CDR3 DNA: TGTGCCAGCAGTCAAGGGAAGGGCGATGAGCAGTTCTTC.

This chain links TRBV7-8 with TRBJ2-5, with TRBD2 matching 8 bases. J gave up 5 bases and V 5 bases, and 7 bases lay outside the gene matches. The CDR3 length is 14 residues. Germline CDR1 SGHVS, CDR2 FQNEAQ. The CDR3 DNA reads as TGTGCCAGCAGCCGGGGGGGGGGCGGGGAGACCCAGTACTTC. Residues: CASSRGGGGETQYF. The entire variable domain, with the rest obtained from reference TRBV7-8 and TRBJ2-5, is as follows: GAGVSQSPRYKVAKRGQDVALRCDPISGHVSLFWYQQALGQGPEFLTYFQNEAQLDKSGLPSDRFFAERPEGSVSTLKIQRTQQEDSAVYLCASSRGGGGETQYFGPGTRLLVL.

V is TRBV27 and J is TRBJ2-7; the D gene is possibly TRBD2 (6 bases). Germline-derived CDR1 and CDR2 are MNHEY and SMNVEV (reference sequence). The ends were cut back, 5 bases at V and 3 bases at J, with 14 bases in the middle. CDR3 size: 14 residues. The CDR3 sequence is CASSRRDSYYEQYF. CDR3 nucleotide sequence: TGTGCCAGCAGTCGCAGGGACTCCTACTACGAGCAGTACTTC.